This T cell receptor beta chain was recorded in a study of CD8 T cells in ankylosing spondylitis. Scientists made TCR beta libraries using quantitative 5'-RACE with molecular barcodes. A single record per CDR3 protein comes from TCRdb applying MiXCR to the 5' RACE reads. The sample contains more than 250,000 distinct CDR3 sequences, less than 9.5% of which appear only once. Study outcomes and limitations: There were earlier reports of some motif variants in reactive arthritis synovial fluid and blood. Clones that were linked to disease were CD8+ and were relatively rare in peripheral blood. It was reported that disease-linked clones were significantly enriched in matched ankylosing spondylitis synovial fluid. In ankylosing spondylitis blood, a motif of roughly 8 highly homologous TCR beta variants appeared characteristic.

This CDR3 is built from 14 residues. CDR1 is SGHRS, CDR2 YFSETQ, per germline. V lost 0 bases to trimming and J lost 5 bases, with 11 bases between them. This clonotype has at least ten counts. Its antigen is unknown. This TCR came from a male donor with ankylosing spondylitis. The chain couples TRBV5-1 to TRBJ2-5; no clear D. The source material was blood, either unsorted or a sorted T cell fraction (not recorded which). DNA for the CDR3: TGCGCCAGCAGCTTGGGCAGGATTTGGGAGACCCAGTACTTC. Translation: CASSLGRIWETQYF. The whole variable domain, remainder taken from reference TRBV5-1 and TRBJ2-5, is KAGVTQTPRYLIKTRGQQVTLSCSPISGHRSVSWYQQTPGQGLQFLFEYFSETQRNKGNFPGRFSGRQFSNSRSEMNVSTLELGDSALYLCASSLGRIWETQYFGPGTRLLVL.